The clone carrying this TCR beta chain was seen a handful of times. Study processing details: Estimated nucleated cell counts came from reference gene primer amplification. The method was immunoSEQ multiplex PCR; TCRdb's version includes in-frame clones alone and lacks a portion of them. The V and J calls and clone size were taken over from that table, and D and trimming were inferred from the DNA. The table lists 65,000 to 80,000 clones, 70% to 90% of them singletons. The data stem from a study of blood T cell repertoires in COVID-19. Study information: Acute-phase and convalescent COVID-19 samples originated in the United States, Italy and Spain. T cells, B-cell-depleted T cells, or PBMCs supplied cDNA or gDNA.

The sample taken for sequencing was peripheral blood. The clonotype comes from a man older than 75 in a cohort sampled during active COVID-19.

The CDR3 DNA reads TGTGCCAGCAGTTTTGGGGCTAGCAATCAGCCCCAGCATTTT. Translation: CASSFGASNQPQHF. The chain carries TRBV6-5 and TRBJ1-5; a possible D gene is TRBD1 (5 bases). The CDR3 extends over 14 amino acids. V was clipped by 4 bases and J by 0 bases, with 7 bases between them. Germline assignment: CDR1 MNHEY and CDR2 SVGAGI.